The 25 T cell receptor beta chains below all came from one sample that was sequenced in a study of OX40 agonist ivuxolimab in advanced cancers. Method: immunoSEQ multiplex PCR; TCRdb's copy keeps in-frame clones and lacks some. The sample contains under 45,000 clones, 75% to 90% of which appear only once. The material was CD4+ or CD8+ T cells sorted from blood, obtained in a trial of the OX40 agonist ivuxolimab. The receptor source for this set is an adult with an advanced solid tumor such as melanoma, head and neck, liver or kidney cancer.

The chain carries TRBV7-3 and TRBJ2-2; D unclear. CDR1 is SGHTA and CDR2 is FQGTGA in the germline V gene. The V end was cut by 0 bases, the J end by 7 bases, with 0 bases between. The CDR3 is 11 residues long. CDR3 sequence (DNA): TGTGCCAGCAGCTTAACCGGGGAGCTGTTTTTT. It specifies CASSLTGELFF. The variable domain in full, completed from reference TRBV7-3 and TRBJ2-2, reads GAGVSQTPSNKVTEKGKYVELRCDPISGHTALYWYRQSLGQGPEFLIYFQGTGAADDSGLPNDRFFAVRPEGSVSTLKIQRTERGDSAVYLCASSLTGELFFGEGSRLTVL.

The chain combines TRBV2 with TRBJ1-2, with a tentative D call TRBD1 (5 bases). V dropped 6 bases and J dropped 7 bases, with 12 bases sitting between them. The CDR3 has 12 amino acids. Germline values: CDR1 SNHLY, CDR2 FYNNEI. CDR3 DNA: TGTGCCAGCAGGGCGCTGGGGACTGGCTACACCTTC. Protein product: CASRALGTGYTF.

The chain carries TRBV9 and TRBJ2-1, with D possibly TRBD2 on 5 matching bases. Germline V gives CDR1 SGDLS, CDR2 YYNGEE. The CDR3 spans 13 residues. Trimming removed 0 bases at V and 4 bases at J, with 5 bases between. The DNA for the CDR3 is TGTGCCAGCAGCGTAGAGCGGTACAATGAGCAGTTCTTC. Its translation is CASSVERYNEQFF.

The chain carries TRBV18 and TRBJ1-1; D is uncertain. V lost 6 bases and J lost 0, with 11 bases in between. Germline CDR1 is KGHSH and CDR2 is LQKENI. The CDR3 is made up of 14 amino acids. The chain's CDR3 is CASSSVNLNTEAFF. The DNA of the CDR3 is TGTGCCAGCTCTAGTGTTAATTTGAACACTGAAGCTTTCTTT.

CDR3 in amino acids: CASSLAPRERYNEQFF. The CDR3 DNA sequence: TGCGCCAGCAGCTTGGCTCCGCGGGAGCGGTACAATGAGCAGTTCTTC. The V call is TRBV5-1, the J call TRBJ2-1, with 7 nucleotides matching TRBD2. Germline assignment: CDR1 SGHRS and CDR2 YFSETQ. The V segment lost 0 bases and the J segment 4 bases; nucleotides outside the gene matches: 7. This CDR3 is 16 amino acids long. The full variable domain, with the rest looked up from reference TRBV5-1 and TRBJ2-1, is KAGVTQTPRYLIKTRGQQVTLSCSPISGHRSVSWYQQTPGQGLQFLFEYFSETQRNKGNFPGRFSGRQFSNSRSEMNVSTLELGDSALYLCASSLAPRERYNEQFFGPGTRLTVL.

The CDR3 reads CASSQNPQGPGFF. The CDR3 bases are TGTGCCAGCAGCCAAAACCCGCAGGGCCCCGGTTTCTTC. The V gene is TRBV4-2, the J gene TRBJ2-1, with a possible D match to TRBD1 (5 bases). Looked up from germline, CDR1 is LGHNA and CDR2 is YNFKEQ. This CDR3 spans 13 amino acids. Trimming took off 2 bases at V and 16 bases at J, with 18 bases between the two ends.

The V and J genes are TRBV7-3 and TRBJ2-3; maybe TRBD2 (5 bases). V was cut by 5 bases and J by 6 bases, with 9 bases left in between. Germline V gives CDR1 SGHTA, CDR2 FQGTGA. The CDR3 has 12 residues. Here the CDR3 DNA reads TGTGCCAGCAGCCCGACGGGGGATACGCAGTATTTT. It yields the protein CASSPTGDTQYF.

The chain links TRBV5-5 to TRBJ2-2, with TRBD2 matching over 8 bases. This CDR3 spans 15 amino acids. Per germline, CDR1 SGHKS and CDR2 YYEKEE (reference sequence). J was trimmed by 4 bases and V by 2 bases; bases with no gene match: 4. The chain's CDR3 is CASSFGLAGTGELFF. In DNA, the CDR3 is TGTGCCAGCAGCTTTGGGCTAGCGGGCACCGGGGAGCTGTTTTTT.

This chain joins TRBV10-1 and TRBJ1-1; D is perhaps TRBD1 (5 bases). The CDR3 is 13 amino acids. Per the germline V gene, CDR1 is WNHNN and CDR2 is SYGVQD (reference sequence). Trimming removed 5 bases from V and 2 bases from J, with 9 bases in between. In nucleotides, the CDR3 is TGCGCCAGCAGTCGGGGGTTCAACACTGAAGCTTTCTTT. Its translation is CASSRGFNTEAFF.

This clone was seen only a few times. The chain is built from TRBV9 and TRBJ2-7; perhaps TRBD2 as D (6 bases). V was shortened by 0 bases and J by 0 bases, with 10 bases between the two germline ends. Germline CDR1 is SGDLS and CDR2 is YYNGEE. The CDR3 has 15 amino acids. CDR3 amino acids: CASSVGGAHSYEQYF. CDR3 in DNA: TGTGCCAGCAGCGTAGGCGGGGCCCACTCCTACGAGCAGTACTTC.

The genes are TRBV7-2 and TRBJ2-5; a possible D gene is TRBD2 (5 bases). Trimming removed 6 bases from V and 5 bases from J, with 13 bases in between. Germline CDR1 and CDR2: SGHTA and FQGNSA. The CDR3 has 13 amino acids. The CDR3 DNA reads TGTGCCAGCAGACAAGGGAGTCTGGAGACCCAGTACTTC. It yields the protein CASRQGSLETQYF. Filled out from reference TRBV7-2 and TRBJ2-5, the complete variable domain reads GAGVSQSPSNKVTEKGKDVELRCDPISGHTALYWYRQSLGQGLEFLIYFQGNSAPDKSGLPSDRFSAERTGGSVSTLTIQRTQQEDSAVYLCASRQGSLETQYFGPGTRLLVL.

The chain's CDR3 is CASSPERGTHEQYF. As DNA, the CDR3 is TGCGCCAGCAGCCCGGAGAGGGGGACCCACGAGCAGTACTTC. This chain uses TRBV5-1 with TRBJ2-7; a possible D gene is TRBD1 (6 bases). V was cut by 4 bases and J by 5 bases, with 16 bases left in between. The germline CDR1 and CDR2 sequences are SGHRS and YFSETQ. The length of the CDR3 is 14 residues.

This clone was seen only once. This rearrangement joins TRBV4-2 to TRBJ2-2; 9 bases align to TRBD1. The CDR3 is 16 residues long. CDR1 LGHNA and CDR2 YNFKEQ come from the germline V gene. Trimming cost V 2 bases and J 5 bases; bases outside gene matches: 6. CDR3 protein: CASSQSGTGRTGELFF. The CDR3 DNA follows: TGTGCCAGCAGCCAATCCGGGACAGGGCGGACCGGGGAGCTGTTTTTT.

The rearrangement uses TRBV2 and TRBJ1-4, with 9 nucleotides matching TRBD1. With V trimmed by 7 bases and J by 7 bases, 10 bases remained unmatched. This CDR3 region has 15 residues. Germline V lookup: CDR1 SNHLY, CDR2 FYNNEI. Here the CDR3 DNA reads TGTGCCAGCACCAAGGGACAGGGCAGGATTGAAAAACTGTTTTTT. Its protein is CASTKGQGRIEKLFF.

This chain connects TRBV15 to TRBJ1-4; D is uncertain. The germline V and J ends were trimmed by 1 base and 6 bases, with 12 bases remaining between them. The CDR3 is 15 residues long. Germline CDR1 LNHNV, CDR2 YYDKDF (reference sequence). The CDR3 nucleotides are TGTGCCACCAGCAGAGGTCCCCATCAGGATGAAAAACTGTTTTTT. It encodes CATSRGPHQDEKLFF.

The CDR3 bases are TGTGCCAGCAGTGAGGCCGGGACTAGCAGCTACAATGAGCAGTTCTTC. This sequence encodes CASSEAGTSSYNEQFF. The chain recombines TRBV7-2 with TRBJ2-1; TRBD2 matches at 9 bases. CDR3 length equals 16 residues. The germline CDR1 and CDR2 sequences are SGHTA and FQGNSA. V lost 6 bases, J lost 3 bases, and 9 bases stayed unmatched.

This clone has more than one count but fewer than ten. The CDR3 DNA sequence: TGTGCCAGCAGCACGGACAGGGTCAACACTGAAGCTTTCTTT. Translating gives CASSTDRVNTEAFF. This chain connects TRBV5-4 to TRBJ1-1, with 8 nucleotides matching TRBD1. With 4 bases clipped from V and 2 bases from J, the junction kept 4 bases outside the gene matches. The CDR3 consists of 14 residues. CDR1 is SGHNT and CDR2 is YYREEE in the germline V gene (reference sequence).

This chain connects TRBV5-1 to TRBJ2-2; 8 nucleotides line up with TRBD1. CDR3 length: 15 amino acids. Trimming took 1 base from V and 7 from J; bases not matched to a gene: 6. The germline CDR1 and CDR2 sequences are SGHRS and YFSETQ. In nucleotides, the CDR3 is TGCGCCAGCAGCTTGCAGACAGGGGTTATCGGGGAGCTGTTTTTT. Amino acids: CASSLQTGVIGELFF. Drawing the rest from reference TRBV5-1 and TRBJ2-2, the complete variable domain is KAGVTQTPRYLIKTRGQQVTLSCSPISGHRSVSWYQQTPGQGLQFLFEYFSETQRNKGNFPGRFSGRQFSNSRSEMNVSTLELGDSALYLCASSLQTGVIGELFFGEGSRLTVL.

V gene TRBV7-2 combines with J gene TRBJ2-7; possibly TRBD2 for D (6 bases). This CDR3 region has 15 residues. The V gene's germline CDR1 is SGHTA and CDR2 FQGNSA. V was cut by 1 base and J by 3 bases, with 13 bases left in between. The CDR3 nucleotides read TGTGCCAGCAGCTTAGGGGGCGGGGTGGACTACGAGCAGTACTTC. Residues: CASSLGGGVDYEQYF.

The rearrangement joins TRBV5-1 to TRBJ2-1; weak D call: TRBD2 (6 bases). This CDR3 is 12 amino acids long. Per germline, CDR1 SGHRS and CDR2 YFSETQ. V was trimmed by 5 bases and J by 12 bases, leaving 15 bases between them. DNA for the CDR3: TGCGCCAGCAGGTCCCGGGACTCCCCGCAGTTCTTC. It encodes CASRSRDSPQFF.

DNA for the CDR3: TGCGCCAGCAGCACGGGACCTCCAGACTCTGGAAACACCATATATTTT. This codes for CASSTGPPDSGNTIYF. The chain employs TRBV5-1 and TRBJ1-3; D perhaps matches TRBD1 (5 bases). CDR3 length equals 16 residues. The germline CDR1 and CDR2 sequences are SGHRS and YFSETQ. Trimming pared 4 bases from V and 0 bases from J, leaving 14 bases between.

This clone appeared a single time. This chain uses TRBV4-2 with TRBJ2-2, with TRBD2 identical over 12 bases. Germline CDR1 and CDR2: LGHNA and YNFKEQ. V trimming: 1 base; J trimming: 7 bases; junction bases outside the gene matches: 4. The CDR3 is 16 residues long. This CDR3 reads CASSQGLAGADGELFF. The CDR3 DNA is TGTGCCAGCAGCCAAGGACTAGCGGGAGCGGACGGGGAGCTGTTTTTT.

This chain uses TRBV2 with TRBJ2-7; D call uncertain. V was pared by 3 bases and J by 6 bases, with 12 bases between. Germline assignment: CDR1 SNHLY and CDR2 FYNNEI. The CDR3 length is 13 residues. CDR3 DNA sequence: TGTGCCAGCAGTGACGGGTACTTTGGCGAGCAGTACGTC. This sequence encodes CASSDGYFGEQYV.

This rearrangement joins TRBV4-2 to TRBJ2-5, with 8 bases that match TRBD2. CDR1 LGHNA and CDR2 YNFKEQ come from the germline V gene. The CDR3 loop spans 17 amino acids. V trimming: 0 bases; J trimming: 4 bases; junction bases outside the gene matches: 10. As DNA, the CDR3 is TGTGCCAGCAGCCAAGATTCGAGCGGGAGATGGGGAGAGACCCAGTACTTC. This sequence encodes CASSQDSSGRWGETQYF.

The V and J genes are TRBV18 and TRBJ2-3; 8 bases map to TRBD2. After removal of 0 bases from V and 4 bases from J, the junction contained 12 bases not matched to a gene. The length of the CDR3 is 18 residues. Germline V gives CDR1 KGHSH, CDR2 LQKENI. The CDR3, as DNA: TGTGCCAGCTCACCACCTACTAGCGGTCCCCATGAGCCAGATACGCAGTATTTT. It translates to CASSPPTSGPHEPDTQYF.